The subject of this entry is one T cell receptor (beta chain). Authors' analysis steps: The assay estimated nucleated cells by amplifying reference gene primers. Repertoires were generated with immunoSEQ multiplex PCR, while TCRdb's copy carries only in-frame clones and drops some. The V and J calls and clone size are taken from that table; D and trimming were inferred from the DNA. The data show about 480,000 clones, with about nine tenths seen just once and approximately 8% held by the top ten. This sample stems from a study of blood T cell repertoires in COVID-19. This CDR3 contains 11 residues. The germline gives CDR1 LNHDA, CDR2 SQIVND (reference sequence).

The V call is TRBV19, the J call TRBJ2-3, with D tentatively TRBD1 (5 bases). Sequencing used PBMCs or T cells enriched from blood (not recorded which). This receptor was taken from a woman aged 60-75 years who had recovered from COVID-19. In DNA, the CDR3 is TGTGCAACCAGGGTGAGGGATACGCAGTATTTT. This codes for CATRVRDTQYF.